The T cell receptor beta chain under discussion was sequenced for a study of blood T cells in healthy people across ages. Study-level background: Per every two T cells, about one barcoded beta molecule was captured by template switching. Study outcomes and limitations: Researchers report that TCR beta diversity correlated strongly with naive T cell percentage.

The CDR3 consists of 14 residues. CDR1 is SEHNR and CDR2 is FQNEAQ in the germline V gene (reference sequence). This clonotype turned up a few times. Its specificity is not known. Sample-barcoded 5' priming and a J-beta primer mix drove a second PCR of about 6 to 12 cycles. Each cDNA molecule was tagged by a template-switch adaptor with 12 random nucleotides. TCRdb redid the calling of the 5' RACE reads with MiXCR, one entry per CDR3 protein. The sample gives approximately 2,000,000 distinct CDR3 sequences, about 39% of which show up once; 23% is in the top ten. This clonotype was obtained from a human donor in good health. The rearrangement joins TRBV7-9 to TRBJ2-4, with D unclear. The last part of the DNA fits TRBJ2-5 better; the J call may be wrong. The source material was blood. This CDR3 is CASSFIPGKETQYF. The CDR3 coding sequence is TGTGCCAGCAGCTTTATTCCAGGAAAAGAGACCCAGTACTTC.